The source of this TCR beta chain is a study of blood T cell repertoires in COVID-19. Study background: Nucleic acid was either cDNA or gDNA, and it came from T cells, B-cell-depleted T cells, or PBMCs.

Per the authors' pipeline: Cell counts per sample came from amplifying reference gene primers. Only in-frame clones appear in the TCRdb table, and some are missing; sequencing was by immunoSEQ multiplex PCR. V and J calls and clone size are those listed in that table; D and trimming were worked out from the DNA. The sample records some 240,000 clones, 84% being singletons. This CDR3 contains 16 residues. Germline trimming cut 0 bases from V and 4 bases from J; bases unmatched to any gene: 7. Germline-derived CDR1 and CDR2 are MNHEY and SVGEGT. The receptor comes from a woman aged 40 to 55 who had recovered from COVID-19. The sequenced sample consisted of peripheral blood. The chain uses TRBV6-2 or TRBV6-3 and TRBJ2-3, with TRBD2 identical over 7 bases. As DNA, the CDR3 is TGTGCCAGCAGTTACTCGGGACTAATCGTCGCAGATACGCAGTATTTT. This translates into CASSYSGLIVADTQYF.